This T cell receptor (beta chain) was sequenced during a study of blood T cells in healthy people across ages. Per the germline V gene, CDR1 is SGHTA and CDR2 is FQGNSA. V lost 1 base to trimming and J lost 7 bases, with 14 bases between them. The CDR3 has 14 amino acids. Primers used in a second PCR of roughly 6 to 12 cycles were a sample-barcoded 5' primer and a J-beta primer mix. TCRdb reprocessed the 5' RACE reads via MiXCR and lists one record per CDR3 protein. Among hundreds of thousands of distinct CDR3 sequences listed, roughly 50% were seen once. This chain connects TRBV7-2 to TRBJ2-7; D is unclear. Sequenced sample: blood. This TCR was sampled from a man younger than 45 in good health. The CDR3 sequence is CASSLGPLGNEQYF. DNA for the CDR3: TGTGCCAGCAGCTTAGGACCGTTGGGCAATGAGCAGTACTTC.